The sequence of this T cell receptor beta chain was determined in a study of T cells in Graves' hyperthyroidism and ophthalmopathy. This clonotype was counted many times. J gave up 1 base and V 5 bases, and 5 bases lay outside the gene matches. The CDR3 contains 16 residues. From RNA transcripts, TCR beta CDR3 regions were amplified. Carried out on the TCR CDR3, a first-round RT-PCR used the HTBI primer set. TCRdb re-analysed the multiplex PCR reads in MiXCR, keeping a single row per CDR3 protein. The repertoire includes approximately 600,000 distinct CDR3 sequences, more than 13% of them detected once, and over 6% sits in the top ten.

The sequence derives from a woman between 18 and 30 years old with Graves' ophthalmopathy. Sequencing input: blood. The V and J genes are TRBV12-3 or TRBV12-4 and TRBJ2-7; 13 nucleotides align to TRBD2. CDR3 bases: TGTGCCAGCAGTCTCGGACTAGCGGGAGCTTCCTACGAGCAGTACTTC. Its protein product is CASSLGLAGASYEQYF.